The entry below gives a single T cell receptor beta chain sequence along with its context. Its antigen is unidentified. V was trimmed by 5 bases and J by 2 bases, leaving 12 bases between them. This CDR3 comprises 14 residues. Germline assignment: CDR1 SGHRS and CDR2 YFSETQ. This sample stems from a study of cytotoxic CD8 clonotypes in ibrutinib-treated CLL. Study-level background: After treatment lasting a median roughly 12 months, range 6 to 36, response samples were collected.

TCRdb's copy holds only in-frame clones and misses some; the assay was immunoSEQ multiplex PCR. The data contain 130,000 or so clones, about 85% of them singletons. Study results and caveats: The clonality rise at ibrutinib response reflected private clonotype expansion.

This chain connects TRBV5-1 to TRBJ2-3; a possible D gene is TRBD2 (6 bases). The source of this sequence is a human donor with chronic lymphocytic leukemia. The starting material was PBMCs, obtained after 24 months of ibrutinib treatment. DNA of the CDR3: TGCGCCAGCAGGGGAGGTTCATCCACAGATACGCAGTATTTT. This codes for CASRGGSSTDTQYF.